This T cell receptor beta chain comes out of a study of beta chain features in type 1 diabetes. Study observations and caveats: Moderately but significantly shorter TCRB CDR3s were found in Type 1 diabetes patients in all four CD4+ subsets. The question left open here concerned HLA type influencing TCRB rearrangement. PCR, the amplification step, might favor shorter templates, equally in patients and controls. In the patient group, naive, central memory and Treg TCRB repertoires seemed more alike than in the healthy donor group.

Points on this clone: Its antigen is currently unknown.

Expressed TCRB transcripts were sequenced because the entire RNA isolate underwent reverse transcription. The repertoire was sequenced with immunoSEQ multiplex PCR; TCRdb's copy has only in-frame clones and lacks some. The sample consists of approximately 140,000 clones, about 44% of them appearing once. The ends lost 0 bases at V and 1 base at J; junction bases unmatched: 1. Germline loops: CDR1 SEHNR, CDR2 FQNEAQ (reference sequence). There are 15 residues in the CDR3. The clonotype was recovered from a man aged 18 to 30 in good health. Sequences were obtained from Tregs from blood. V usage is TRBV7-9 and J usage is TRBJ1-1; 8 bases are a match to TRBD1. CDR3 loop: CASSLAGTGNTEAFF. The CDR3 bases are TGTGCCAGCAGCTTAGCGGGGACAGGGAACACTGAAGCTTTCTTT.